These T cell receptor beta chains were read from a single sample in a study of shared clonotypes between healthy human individuals. The table came from immunoSEQ multiplex PCR; TCRdb's copy has only in-frame clones and leaves some out. The repertoire holds some 2.1 million clones, with 90% to 95% as singletons. The specimen sequenced was naive CD4+ T cells sorted from blood. The source is a man between 18 and 29 years old in good health. CDR3s include the opening cysteine and the closing phenylalanine or tryptophan. D genes are given only for firm matches. A clone size is listed for some rows: how often the clone was seen (once, few, many), or a class if it is expanded.

D gene: -
CDR3 length: 13
V gene: TRBV6-1
J gene: TRBJ2-4
clone size: -
CDR3 DNA: TGTGCCAGTGTTACAGCGGGCAAAAACATTCAGTACTTC
CDR3 protein: CASVTAGKNIQYF

D gene: -
CDR3 length: 15
V gene: TRBV4-1
J gene: TRBJ1-4
clone size: -
CDR3 DNA: TGCGCCAGCAGCCAAAGCAAAGGCCTTAATGAAAAACTGTTTTTT
CDR3 protein: CASSQSKGLNEKLFF

D gene: -
CDR3 length: 13
V gene: TRBV28
J gene: TRBJ1-6
clone size: -
CDR3 DNA: TGTGCCAGCAGTTTGACGGGGGGTTCACCCCTCCACTTT
CDR3 protein: CASSLTGGSPLHF

D gene: -
CDR3 length: 13
V gene: TRBV5-6
J gene: TRBJ2-7
clone size: -
CDR3 DNA: TGTGCCAGCAGCCGGGACACGGGCTACGAGCAGTACTTC
CDR3 protein: CASSRDTGYEQYF

D gene: TRBD1
CDR3 length: 16
V gene: TRBV5-1
J gene: TRBJ1-4
clone size: -
CDR3 DNA: TGCGCCAGCAGCTTCGGGCAGGGGGCCGCTAATGAAAAACTGTTTTTT
CDR3 protein: CASSFGQGAANEKLFF

D gene: TRBD2
CDR3 length: 16
V gene: TRBV7-2
J gene: TRBJ2-7
clone size: -
CDR3 DNA: TGTGCCAGCAGCTTAGCTAGCGGGAGTTTCTCCTACGAGCAGTACTTC
CDR3 protein: CASSLASGSFSYEQYF

D gene: -
CDR3 length: 12
V gene: TRBV7-6
J gene: TRBJ1-2
clone size: -
CDR3 DNA: TGTGCCAGCAGCTTAGCAGGAGATGGCTACACCTTC
CDR3 protein: CASSLAGDGYTF

D gene: -
CDR3 length: 13
V gene: TRBV27
J gene: TRBJ2-3
clone size: -
CDR3 DNA: TGTGCCAGCAGCGGGGAGTTCACAGATACGCAGTATTTT
CDR3 protein: CASSGEFTDTQYF

D gene: -
CDR3 length: 15
V gene: TRBV4-1
J gene: TRBJ1-4
clone size: -
CDR3 DNA: TGCGCCAGCACTGGGCTAAGGCGGGGCATCGGGAAACTGTTTTTT
CDR3 protein: CASTGLRRGIGKLFF

D gene: -
CDR3 length: 15
V gene: TRBV5-1
J gene: TRBJ2-5
clone size: once
CDR3 DNA: TGCGCCAGCAGCTTGGAGGGCTGGGGGTCGGAGACCCAGTACTTC
CDR3 protein: CASSLEGWGSETQYF

D gene: -
CDR3 length: 15
V gene: TRBV9
J gene: TRBJ2-3
clone size: -
CDR3 DNA: TGTGCCAGCAGCGCCCGGGACGGGAACACAGATACGCAGTATTTT
CDR3 protein: CASSARDGNTDTQYF

D gene: -
CDR3 length: 15
V gene: TRBV2
J gene: TRBJ1-5
clone size: -
CDR3 DNA: TGTGCCAGCACCCCATCAGGAAATAGCAATCAGCCCCAGCATTTT
CDR3 protein: CASTPSGNSNQPQHF

D gene: -
CDR3 length: 15
V gene: TRBV25-1
J gene: TRBJ2-3
clone size: -
CDR3 DNA: TGTGCCACCTCGCGGCTAGGGACTAGCACAGATACGCAGTATTTT
CDR3 protein: CATSRLGTSTDTQYF

D gene: TRBD1
CDR3 length: 16
V gene: TRBV15
J gene: TRBJ1-4
clone size: -
CDR3 DNA: TGTGCCACCAGCAGACTACAGACAGGGGGGAACGAAAAACTGTTTTTT
CDR3 protein: CATSRLQTGGNEKLFF

D gene: -
CDR3 length: 14
V gene: TRBV6-6
J gene: TRBJ2-7
clone size: -
CDR3 DNA: TGTGCCAGCAGTCCCCGCAGGCAACCAGGGGAGCAGTACTTC
CDR3 protein: CASSPRRQPGEQYF

D gene: TRBD1
CDR3 length: 15
V gene: TRBV28
J gene: TRBJ2-7
clone size: -
CDR3 DNA: TGTGCCAGCAGCGCCTCCGGGACAGGATATTACGAGCAGTACTTC
CDR3 protein: CASSASGTGYYEQYF

D gene: -
CDR3 length: 13
V gene: TRBV2
J gene: TRBJ1-4
clone size: few
CDR3 DNA: TGTGCCAGCAGTGAACAGGGGAATGAAAAACTGTTTTTT
CDR3 protein: CASSEQGNEKLFF

D gene: TRBD2
CDR3 length: 17
V gene: TRBV19
J gene: TRBJ2-4
clone size: -
CDR3 DNA: TGTGCCAGTAGTAGGGCTAGCGGGAGCCGAGCCAAAAACATTCAGTACTTC
CDR3 protein: CASSRASGSRAKNIQYF